This T cell receptor beta chain was obtained from a study of T cell responses to AZD1222 COVID-19 vaccine. Study-wide background: Both about-4-week and about-12-week second-dose recipients were combined.

Some clones are missing from TCRdb's copy, which holds only in-frame ones; the method was immunoSEQ multiplex PCR. The sample has about 160,000 clones, around 93% seen once. Trimming left V 3 bases short and J 5 bases short, with 11 bases between. This CDR3 is built from 13 residues. Per the germline V gene, CDR1 is GTSNPN and CDR2 is SVGIG (reference sequence). A word on this clone: Its target is unknown.

Study outcomes and limitations: Clonal diversity may have been underestimated in mostly white British donors. Sampling that yielded the repertoires occurred only after the peak T cell response.

The chain carries TRBV30 and TRBJ1-5; D gene ambiguous. The origin of this receptor is an adult in good health. The sample here was peripheral blood, taken on day 0 of AZD1222 vaccination. For the CDR3, the DNA is TGTGCCTGGAGCATATCCGGGGATCAGCCCCAGCATTTT. It translates to CAWSISGDQPQHF.